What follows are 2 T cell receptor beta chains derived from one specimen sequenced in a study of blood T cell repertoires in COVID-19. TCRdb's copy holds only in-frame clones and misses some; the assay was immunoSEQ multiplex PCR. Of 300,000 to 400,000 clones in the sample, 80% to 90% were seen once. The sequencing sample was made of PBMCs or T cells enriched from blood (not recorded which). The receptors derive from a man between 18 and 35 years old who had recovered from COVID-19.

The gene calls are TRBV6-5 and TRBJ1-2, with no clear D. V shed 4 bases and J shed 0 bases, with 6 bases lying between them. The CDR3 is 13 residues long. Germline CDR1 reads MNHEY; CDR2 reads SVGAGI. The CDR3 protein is CASSFGANYGYTF. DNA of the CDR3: TGTGCCAGCAGTTTCGGGGCTAACTATGGCTACACCTTC.

The CDR3 DNA is TGTGCCAGCAGTTTCCCGGGTAACGAGCAGTACTTC. Translation gives CASSFPGNEQYF. The rearrangement links TRBV12-3 or TRBV12-4 to TRBJ2-7; D gene ambiguous. The CDR3 runs to 12 residues. V lost 3 bases and J 5 bases, leaving 8 bases between the germline ends.